This paragraph reports one TCR beta chain. The target of this receptor is not known. The sample holds no much larger clone one base away, and base qualities are not on file. The donors were healthy, HIV-negative adults who had no recently reported acute infections or vaccinations. Every donor was a Caucasian adult living in Nashville, Tennessee, USA. CD4+ T cells were enriched through magnetic negative selection, after which naive cells were positively selected on CD45RA and the remaining negative fraction served as the memory subset. Blood was obtained by leukapheresis, after which PBMCs were separated by Ficoll-Histopaque density gradient centrifugation and cryopreserved in liquid nitrogen vapor phase. Analytical flow cytometry was used to check the purity and quantity of every magnetically sorted T cell population. From each sorted fraction, genomic DNA was isolated and quantified by UV absorbance on a Nanodrop 2000c.

TCR CDR3 regions were amplified from genomic DNA by multiplex PCR using the deep immunoSEQ assay. Genomic DNA extracted from each cell subset was distributed evenly over all wells of several immunoSEQ 96-well plates, and each plate served as one replicate. For sorted subsets, approximately 190 ng genomic DNA, equal to 30,000 to 35,000 T cell genomes, was loaded into each replicate PCR. Purified libraries were quantified with a Qubit 3.0 fluorometer, sized on a Bioanalyzer 2100, and re-quantified with the KAPA Library Quantification kit. A separate single-read 150-cycle Illumina NextSeq 550 flow cell was used to sequence each immunoSEQ 96-well plate. The paper's data handling went like this. The immunoSEQ output contained only junctional sequences without quality scores, so filtering could not match that applied to full-length reads. Sequences were annotated with PyIR, a Python wrapper for IgBLAST v1.9, and V/J genes and CDR3 were assigned using IMGT germline references. Reads were filtered out if the reads had weak V/J assignments (E-value above 1e-6), no CDR3, stop codons, out-of-frame junctions, or ambiguous translated residues. V3J clonotypes were defined as sequences sharing the same inferred V gene, J gene, and CDR3 amino acid sequence. To compute the percentage overlap between repertoires, the number of shared unique clonotypes was divided by the size of the smaller repertoire. RTK rarefaction, the Chao1 estimator, and Recon v2.1 estimates of unobserved clonotypes were used to assess repertoire richness. Generation probabilities for all TCRbeta clonotypes obtained by the gDNA method from a handful of donors were computed using OLGA. TCRdb obtained this table from immuneACCESS and retained in-frame rearrangements with V and J assigned. These tables miss some clones; where compared with another copy, unresolved V genes account for less than half of the shortfall, and the remainder is unexplained. V and J calls and clone size follow that table, whereas D and trimming were derived from the DNA. The sample table records roughly 1 million clones; about four fifths of these occur just once. The ten largest clones represent approximately 0.52% of the sample.

The data derive from a study of shared clonotypes between healthy human individuals (TCRdb year 2020). Looking at the study overall: The cohort comprised a couple of women and a few men aged 18 to 49 years. For each donor, CD4 naive and CD4 memory were each given three plates, CD8 naive was given two plates, and CD8 memory was given one plate. The study deeply sequenced blood TCR repertoires of about 5 healthy adults to estimate repertoire size and the extent of clonotype sharing between individuals. To increase sequencing depth and limit assay-specific biases, different laboratories used diverse techniques to prepare libraries and sequence TCR repertoires. Between about 0.85 and 9.5 billion PBMCs per donor were obtained by leukapheresis. Overall results and qualifications from the work: Pairwise subsampling led to the expectation that sequencing depth would affect the degree of clonotype sharing among donors. Across a few donors, 5% to 6% of naive CD4, approximately 3.5% of naive CD8, about 2.3% of memory CD4, and 0.4% to 0.45% of memory CD8 clonotypes were shared. The genetic and exposure-history diversity represented was limited by the small number of donors. Larger estimated clonotype richness was generally found for naive subsets than for memory subsets. Compared with non-shared clonotypes, the clonotypes found in all four sorted-subset donors had higher generation probabilities. Even with the large sequencing depth, rarefaction of the sorted-subset datasets indicated that sequencing was incomplete. Sampling was restricted to blood, and TCR repertoires in tissues likely differ from the TCR repertoires found in blood.

Unmatched junction bases come to 9, with V trimmed by 5 bases and J by 2 bases. The CDR3 has 15 amino acids, counting the end cysteine and phenylalanine. Of the read, only the CDR3 DNA is kept; its 45 bases are in frame from base 1. CDR1 and CDR2 were assigned from the germline V gene as MNHNS and SASEGT. This TCR was sampled from a man between 18 and 29 years old in good health. Some clones in this sample may be carry-over from other donors' samples. The sample consisted of memory CD4+ T cells from PBMCs. Taken with the paper, the label for cell subset or site translates to: CD45RA-negative fraction. The rearranged segments are TRBV6-1 and TRBJ2-7, with TRBD1 identical over 7 junction bases. The DNA reads as follows: TGTGCCAGCAGTACACAGGGGAGTGGGGCCTACGAGCAGTACTTC. It translates as CASSTQGSGAYEQYF.